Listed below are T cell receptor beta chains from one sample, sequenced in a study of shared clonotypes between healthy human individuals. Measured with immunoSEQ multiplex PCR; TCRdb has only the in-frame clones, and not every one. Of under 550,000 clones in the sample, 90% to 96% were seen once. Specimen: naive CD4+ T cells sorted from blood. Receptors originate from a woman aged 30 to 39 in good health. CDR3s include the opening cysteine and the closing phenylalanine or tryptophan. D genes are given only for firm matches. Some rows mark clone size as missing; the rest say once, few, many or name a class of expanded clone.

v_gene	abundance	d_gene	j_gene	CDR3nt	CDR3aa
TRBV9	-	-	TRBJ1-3	TGTGCCAGCAGCCCCCAGGGCACTGGAAACACCATATATTTT	CASSPQGTGNTIYF
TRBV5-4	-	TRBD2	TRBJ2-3	TGTGCCAGCAGCTTGGTGTCGGGAGGAGGCACAGATACGCAGTATTTT	CASSLVSGGGTDTQYF
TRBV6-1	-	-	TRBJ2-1	TGTGCCAGCAGCGGGACGTCCTACAATGAGCAGTTCTTC	CASSGTSYNEQFF
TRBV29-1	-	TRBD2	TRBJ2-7	TGCAGCGTTGGTAGCGGGCCTTCCTACGAGCAGTACTTC	CSVGSGPSYEQYF
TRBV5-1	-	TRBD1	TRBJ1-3	TGCGCCAGCAGCGGGGGACAGGGAGCAAACACCATATATTTT	CASSGGQGANTIYF
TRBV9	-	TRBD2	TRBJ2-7	TGTGCCAGCAGCGTAGCTCCTAGCGGGACGTGGGAGCAGTACTTC	CASSVAPSGTWEQYF
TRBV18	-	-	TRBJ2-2	TGTGCCAGCTCACCGAACGGGGAGCTGTTTTTT	CASSPNGELFF
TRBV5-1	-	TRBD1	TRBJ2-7	TGCGCCAGCAGCTTGGACAGGGGGCACGACGAGCAGTACTTC	CASSLDRGHDEQYF
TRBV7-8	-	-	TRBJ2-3	TGTGCCAGCAGCTTAGAACTAACCACAGATACGCAGTATTTT	CASSLELTTDTQYF
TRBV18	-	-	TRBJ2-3	TGTGCCAGCTCACCCGGGACTTCAAGATCGCAGTATTTT	CASSPGTSRSQYF
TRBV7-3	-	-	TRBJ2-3	TGTGCCAGCAGCCCTACATGGGGTGCTCGAAATACGCAGTATTTT	CASSPTWGARNTQYF
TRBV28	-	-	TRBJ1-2	TGTGCCAGCAGTTTTGGGGGCGGCTATGGCTACACCTTC	CASSFGGGYGYTF
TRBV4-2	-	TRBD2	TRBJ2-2	TGTGCCAGCAGCCAACCCAGCGGGAGAAACACCGGGGAGCTGTTTTTT	CASSQPSGRNTGELFF
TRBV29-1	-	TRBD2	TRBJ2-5	TGCAGCGGGGGGGGACGGAGTAATCAAGGCCAGTACTTC	CSGGGRSNQGQYF
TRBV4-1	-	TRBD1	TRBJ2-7	TGCGCCAGCAGCCAAGATCCTAGGACAGGGTATAGCGAGCAGTACTTC	CASSQDPRTGYSEQYF
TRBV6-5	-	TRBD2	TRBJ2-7	TGTGCCAGCAGACTAGCGGGAGGGCATGAGCAGTACTTC	CASRLAGGHEQYF
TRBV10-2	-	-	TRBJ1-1	TGCGCCAGCAGTGAGTCCCTGGGATTTCTCGTGAACACTGAAGCTTTCTTT	CASSESLGFLVNTEAFF
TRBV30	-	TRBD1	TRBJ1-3	TGTGCCTGGAGATTAACCGGGACAGCCTTCTCTGGAAACACCATATATTTT	CAWRLTGTAFSGNTIYF
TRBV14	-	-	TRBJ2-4	TGTGCCAGCAGCCAAGAGGTGGCGGGACTTCAGTACTTC	CASSQEVAGLQYF
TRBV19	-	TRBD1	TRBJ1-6	TGTGCCAGTAGTCGGCAGGGGGCGGATAATTCACCCCTCCACTTT	CASSRQGADNSPLHF
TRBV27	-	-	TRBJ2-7	TGTGCCAGCAGTCCACGGGCCCCGAGCTCCTACGAGCAGTACTTC	CASSPRAPSSYEQYF
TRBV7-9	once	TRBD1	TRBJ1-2	TGTGCCAGCAGCTTAGCAGGACAGGGAGGCTATGGCTACACCTTC	CASSLAGQGGYGYTF
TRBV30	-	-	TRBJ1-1	TGTGCCTGGAGTGTTGTTTATTTTCGGGGGGCGAGCACTGAAGCTTTCTTT	CAWSVVYFRGASTEAFF
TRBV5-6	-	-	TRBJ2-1	TGTGCCAGCAGCTGGTCCTACAATGAGCAGTTCTTC	CASSWSYNEQFF
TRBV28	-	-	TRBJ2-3	TGTGCCAGCACCGACTCCCGGGACAACACAGATACGCAGTATTTT	CASTDSRDNTDTQYF
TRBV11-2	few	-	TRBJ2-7	TGTGCCAGCAGCTTCAGGAGGTCCACCTACGAGCAGTACTTC	CASSFRRSTYEQYF
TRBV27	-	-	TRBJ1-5	TGTGCCAGCCAAACCTCATACAGGGTGAGGGATCAGCCCCAGCATTTT	CASQTSYRVRDQPQHF
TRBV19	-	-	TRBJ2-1	TGTGCCAGTACCCAGGGGAGGGCCTCCAATGAGCAGTTCTTC	CASTQGRASNEQFF
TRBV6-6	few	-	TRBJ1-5	TGTGCCAGCAGTGTGTGGAATCAGCCCCAGCATTTT	CASSVWNQPQHF
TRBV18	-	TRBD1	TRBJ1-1	TGTGCCAGCTTACAGGGGGAGAACACTGAAGCTTTCTTT	CASLQGENTEAFF
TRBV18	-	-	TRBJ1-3	TGTGCCAGCTCACCCTTAACCGGGACGGAAGGAAACACCATATATTTT	CASSPLTGTEGNTIYF
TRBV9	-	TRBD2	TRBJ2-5	TGTGCCAGCAGCGTACGAGGGATAGCGGGGGACTCCGAGACCCAGTACTTC	CASSVRGIAGDSETQYF
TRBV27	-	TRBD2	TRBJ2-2	TGTGCCAGCAGATGGGGACTAGCGAACACCGGGGAGCTGTTTTTT	CASRWGLANTGELFF
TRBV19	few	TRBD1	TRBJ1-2	TGTGCCAGTAGTTCAAGACAGGGAGGGGAAGTCTACACCTTC	CASSSRQGGEVYTF
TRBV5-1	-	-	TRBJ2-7	TGCGCCAGCAGCTTTAACGGGAACTACGAGCAGTACTTC	CASSFNGNYEQYF
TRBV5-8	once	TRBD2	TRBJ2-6	TGTGCCAGCAGCTTGGTTGGCGGGAGTGCTGGGGCCAACGTCCTGACTTTC	CASSLVGGSAGANVLTF
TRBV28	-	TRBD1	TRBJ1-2	TGTGCCAGCGCCTACGGGGACAGGGGGCGGTTTGGCTACACCTTC	CASAYGDRGRFGYTF
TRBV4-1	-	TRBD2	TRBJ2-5	TGCGCCAGCAGCCAGGATACTAGCGGGGGGGCTCTGGAGACCCAGTACTTC	CASSQDTSGGALETQYF
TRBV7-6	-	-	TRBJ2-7	TGTGCCAGCAGCTTAGCTTCTGCGACCGGGAAATACGAGCAGTACTTC	CASSLASATGKYEQYF
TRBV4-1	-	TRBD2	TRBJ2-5	TGCGCCAGCAGCCCTCTAAACACGGGGGGGTCGGAGACCCAGTACTTC	CASSPLNTGGSETQYF
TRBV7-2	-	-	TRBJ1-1	TGTGCCAGCAGCCCTGCATGGATGAACACTGAAGCTTTCTTT	CASSPAWMNTEAFF
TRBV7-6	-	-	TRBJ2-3	TGTGCCAGCAGCCCCCTGGGACTGTCAAGCACAGATACGCAGTATTTT	CASSPLGLSSTDTQYF
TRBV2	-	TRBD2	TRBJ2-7	TGTGCCAGCGCGACTAGCGGGAGCTCGGTCGACGAGCAGTACTTC	CASATSGSSVDEQYF
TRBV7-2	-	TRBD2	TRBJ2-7	TGTGCCAGCAGCTTAGTTGGGCGGAGCGGGAACTACGAGCAGTACTTC	CASSLVGRSGNYEQYF
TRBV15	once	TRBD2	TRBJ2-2	TGTGCCACCAGCATTAGCGGGAGTCGGCCCGGGGAGCTGTTTTTT	CATSISGSRPGELFF
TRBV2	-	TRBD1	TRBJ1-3	TGTGCCAGCAGGGGGGACAGCCCCTCTGGAAACACCATATATTTT	CASRGDSPSGNTIYF
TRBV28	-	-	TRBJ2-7	TGTGCCAGCAGCTGGGCGGGCGAGCAGTACTTC	CASSWAGEQYF
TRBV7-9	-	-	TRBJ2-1	TGTGCCAGCAGCTTAGGGCCCTTCGACAGGCCCTACAATGAGCAGTTCTTC	CASSLGPFDRPYNEQFF
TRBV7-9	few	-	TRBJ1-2	TGTGCCAGCAGCTTTCCAGGGAGACTTGGCTACACCTTC	CASSFPGRLGYTF
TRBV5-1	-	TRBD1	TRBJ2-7	TGCGCCAGCAGCGATACAGGGGGATCCTACGAGCAGTACTTC	CASSDTGGSYEQYF
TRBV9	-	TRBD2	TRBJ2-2	TGTGCCAGCAGCGTAGCTAGCGGGAGCACCGGGGAGCTGTTTTTT	CASSVASGSTGELFF
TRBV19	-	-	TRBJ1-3	TGTGCCAGTAGTACCCGGACGGTCTCTGGAAACACCATATATTTT	CASSTRTVSGNTIYF
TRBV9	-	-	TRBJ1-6	TGTGCCAGCAGCCCCTCGACAGGACCCAACACACCCCTCCACTTT	CASSPSTGPNTPLHF
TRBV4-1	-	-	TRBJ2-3	TGCGCCAGCAGCCGTAATCAGGGGGGCGTGAGCACAGATACGCAGTATTTT	CASSRNQGGVSTDTQYF